This T cell receptor (beta chain) was captured by sequencing in a study of cytomegalovirus exposure and HLA in healthy donors. Findings and caveats of the study: Later on, a genetic analysis was performed. It linked a missense variant in DCLRE1C with V- and J-gene trimming of TCR beta. TCR beta V segments were, for the most part, productive about 87% or about 30% of the time in an earlier analysis.

The V and J ends lost 5 bases and 11 bases, in that order; junction bases with no gene match: 5. Germline assignment: CDR1 MNHEY and CDR2 SVGAGI. This CDR3 is 12 amino acids long. This clone has a single count. Its antigen is still unknown. It was with 60 Vbeta and 13 Jbeta primers that the PCR ran. Using immunoSEQ multiplex PCR, the repertoire was profiled, and TCRdb retains in-frame clones only, with some absent. The repertoire includes approximately 110,000 clones, roughly 80% of them detected once, and around 5.1% sits in the top ten. This clonotype was obtained from a female donor in good health and CMV-seropositive. V usage is TRBV6-5 and J usage is TRBJ1-4, with 7 nucleotides matching TRBD1. What was sequenced was PBMCs. The CDR3, as DNA: TGTGCCAGCAGTGGACAGGTCGGGAAACTGTTTTTT. It translates to CASSGQVGKLFF.